This entry lists 8 T cell receptor beta chains sequenced from one sample in a study of control samples from healthy donors and cancer patients. Profiling relied on immunoSEQ multiplex PCR, and the TCRdb table lists in-frame clones only, not all of them. Among approximately 85,000 clones listed, 85% to 90% were seen once. Sequences were obtained from blood. Receptors originate from a woman aged 55 to 70 in good health.

The rearrangement links TRBV7-2 to TRBJ1-1; D possibly corresponds to TRBD1 (6 bases). There are 17 residues in the CDR3. Germline assignment: CDR1 SGHTA and CDR2 FQGNSA. The ends were cut back, 5 bases at V and 5 bases at J, with 24 bases in the middle. CDR3 sequence reads: CASSPGLGAMRWTEAFF. The CDR3, as DNA: TGTGCCAGCAGCCCAGGCCTGGGGGCCATGAGATGGACTGAAGCTTTCTTT. Using reference TRBV7-2 and TRBJ1-1 for the parts outside the CDR3, the full variable domain is GAGVSQSPSNKVTEKGKDVELRCDPISGHTALYWYRQSLGQGLEFLIYFQGNSAPDKSGLPSDRFSAERTGGSVSTLTIQRTQQEDSAVYLCASSPGLGAMRWTEAFFGQGTRLTVV.

V and J are TRBV9 and TRBJ1-2, with D possibly matching TRBD1 (5 bases). Germline values: CDR1 SGDLS, CDR2 YYNGEE. Trimming left V 4 bases short and J 4 bases short, with 23 bases between. The length of the CDR3 is 17 residues. The CDR3 nucleotides read TGTGCCAGCAGCAACGCCAACGCGGGGCCCCAACTCTATGGCTACACCTTC. This gives the protein CASSNANAGPQLYGYTF.

The CDR3 sequence is CARETGGNNQPQHF. The CDR3 nucleotides are TGTGCCAGAGAGACAGGGGGGAACAATCAGCCCCAGCATTTT. This rearrangement joins TRBV19 to TRBJ1-5; 9 nucleotides match TRBD1. V dropped 9 bases and J dropped 3; count of bases not matched to a gene: 6. CDR3 size: 14 residues. CDR1 LNHDA and CDR2 SQIVND come from the germline V gene (reference sequence).

This clone is a singleton in its sample. Written as DNA, the CDR3 is TGTGCCAGCAGTTCACCCTGGACTGCAGATACGCAGTATTTT. Protein: CASSSPWTADTQYF. The chain combines TRBV6-2 or TRBV6-3 with TRBJ2-3; D perhaps matches TRBD2 (5 bases). The CDR3 runs 14 residues. Looked up from germline, CDR1 is MNHEY and CDR2 is SVGEGT. The V gene lost 4 bases and the J gene lost 4 bases, with 12 bases spanning the gap.

The chain links TRBV5-1 to TRBJ1-2; D possibly corresponds to TRBD1 (5 bases). This CDR3 region has 15 residues. Germline lookup yields CDR1 SGHRS and CDR2 YFSETQ. V shed 4 bases and J shed 5 bases, with 18 bases lying between them. CDR3 sequence reads: CASSPQGGAQYGYTF. The CDR3 nucleotides read TGCGCCAGCAGCCCCCAGGGCGGAGCCCAATATGGCTACACCTTC.

The chain combines TRBV6-6 with TRBJ2-5; D is possibly TRBD1 (5 bases). The CDR3 sequence is 12 residues long. The V and J ends lost 9 bases and 4 bases respectively, with 12 bases between them. Per germline, CDR1 MNHNY and CDR2 SVGAGI (reference sequence). The CDR3 bases are TGTGCCAGTCGGACATCGGGAGAGACCCAGTACTTC. As protein: CASRTSGETQYF.

V is TRBV7-2 and J is TRBJ2-7; D is uncertain. CDR1 is SGHTA, CDR2 FQGNSA, per germline. CDR3 length: 11 amino acids. V lost 1 base to trimming and J lost 3 bases, with 1 base between them. CDR3 in amino acids: CASSLVYEQYF. CDR3 coding DNA: TGTGCCAGCAGCTTAGTCTACGAGCAGTACTTC.

The genes are TRBV7-2 and TRBJ2-7; D not resolved. Deletions cut 1 base from V and 6 bases from J, with 7 bases between. The CDR3 spans 12 residues. Germline V gene lookup returns CDR1 SGHTA and CDR2 FQGNSA. CDR3 bases: TGTGCCAGCAGCTTAGTTGGCGTCGAGCAGTACTTC. This gives the protein CASSLVGVEQYF.